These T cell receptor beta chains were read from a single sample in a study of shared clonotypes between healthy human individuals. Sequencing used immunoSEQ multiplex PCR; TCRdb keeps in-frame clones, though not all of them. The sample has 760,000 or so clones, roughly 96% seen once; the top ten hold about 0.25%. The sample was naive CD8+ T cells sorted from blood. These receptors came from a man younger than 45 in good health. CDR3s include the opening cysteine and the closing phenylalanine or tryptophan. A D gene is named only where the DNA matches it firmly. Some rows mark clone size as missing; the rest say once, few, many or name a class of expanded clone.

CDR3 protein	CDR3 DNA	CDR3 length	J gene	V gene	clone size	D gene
CASSFSGLIERQYF	TGTGCCAGCAGCTTTTCGGGACTCATCGAAAGGCAGTACTTC	14	TRBJ2-7	TRBV7-2	.	.
CASSSTPGDETNIQYF	TGTGCCAGCAGCTCCACGCCGGGAGATGAGACAAACATTCAGTACTTC	16	TRBJ2-4	TRBV7-8	.	.
CASSPPDREREKLFF	TGTGCCAGCAGTCCACCAGACAGGGAACGGGAAAAACTGTTTTTT	15	TRBJ1-4	TRBV28	.	TRBD1
CATADRSTDTQYF	TGTGCCACCGCGGACAGAAGCACAGATACGCAGTATTTT	13	TRBJ2-3	TRBV11-2	.	.
CASSHGLVRQFF	TGTGCCAGCAGCCACGGACTAGTTAGGCAGTTCTTC	12	TRBJ2-1	TRBV14	.	TRBD2
CASSHGPPRRQGSDTQYF	TGTGCCAGCAGTCACGGGCCCCCTCGTCGACAGGGGTCGGATACGCAGTATTTT	18	TRBJ2-3	TRBV7-9	.	TRBD1
CASSEGGPYFTEAFF	TGTGCCAGCAGCGAAGGGGGCCCATACTTCACTGAAGCTTTCTTT	15	TRBJ1-1	TRBV14	.	TRBD1
CASSPLSDTIYGYTF	TGCGCCAGCAGCCCGTTATCGGACACTATCTATGGCTACACCTTC	15	TRBJ1-2	TRBV5-1	.	.
CASSLLVGLAGINEQFF	TGTGCCAGCAGCTTACTGGTAGGGCTAGCGGGGATCAATGAGCAGTTCTTC	17	TRBJ2-1	TRBV7-6	.	TRBD2
CASSQGGTGTYEQYF	TGCGCCAGCAGCCAAGGGGGAACAGGGACCTACGAGCAGTACTTC	15	TRBJ2-7	TRBV4-1	.	.
CASSVVDLGDTQYF	TGTGCCAGCAGCGTAGTTGATTTAGGGGATACGCAGTATTTT	14	TRBJ2-3	TRBV9	.	.
CASTPEVALSTDTQYF	TGTGCCAGCACTCCAGAGGTAGCGCTGAGCACAGATACGCAGTATTTT	16	TRBJ2-3	TRBV27	.	.
CASSYLAGPYNEQFF	TGTGCCAGCAGCTATCTAGCGGGACCTTACAATGAGCAGTTCTTC	15	TRBJ2-1	TRBV7-2	.	TRBD2
CASSGYSGTVDEQYF	TGTGCCAGCAGTGGATACTCCGGGACAGTAGACGAGCAGTACTTC	15	TRBJ2-7	TRBV27	.	TRBD1
CASSLTGVGGNQPQHF	TGTGCCAGCAGTTTGACAGGGGTCGGCGGCAATCAGCCCCAGCATTTT	16	TRBJ1-5	TRBV6-5	.	TRBD1
CASQQGNYGYTF	TGTGCCAGCCAACAGGGGAACTATGGCTACACCTTC	12	TRBJ1-2	TRBV25-1	.	TRBD1
CASTRLAGYVNEQFF	TGTGCCAGTACTCGACTAGCGGGATATGTCAATGAGCAGTTCTTC	15	TRBJ2-1	TRBV19	.	TRBD2
CASSGVANYGYTF	TGTGCCAGCAGTGGGGTAGCTAACTATGGCTACACCTTC	13	TRBJ1-2	TRBV2	.	.
CASTGQGARDTEAFF	TGTGCCAGCACCGGACAGGGGGCTAGGGACACTGAAGCTTTCTTT	15	TRBJ1-1	TRBV7-9	.	TRBD1
CASSLGGRITDTQYF	TGTGCCAGCAGCTTAGGGGGGCGGATCACAGATACGCAGTATTTT	15	TRBJ2-3	TRBV7-2	once	.
CASSFSGELFF	TGTGCCAGCAGTTTTTCGGGGGAGCTGTTTTTT	11	TRBJ2-2	TRBV6-6	.	.
CASRTPGQGTYEQYF	TGTGCCAGCAGGACACCGGGACAGGGAACCTACGAGCAGTACTTC	15	TRBJ2-7	TRBV28	.	TRBD1
CASSLVGNEQFF	TGTGCCAGCAGTTTAGTAGGGAATGAGCAGTTCTTC	12	TRBJ2-1	TRBV27	.	.
CSVELRTGKLSYEQYF	TGCAGCGTTGAACTCCGAACAGGGAAACTATCCTACGAGCAGTACTTC	16	TRBJ2-7	TRBV29-1	.	.
CASSPPSSYNEQFF	TGTGCCAGCAGTCCTCCGAGCTCCTACAATGAGCAGTTCTTC	14	TRBJ2-1	TRBV6-5	.	.
CASTLRPFTDTQYF	TGTGCCAGCACCCTACGACCCTTCACAGATACGCAGTATTTT	14	TRBJ2-3	TRBV9	few	.
CASSVGKAFGRAGFGPFF	TGTGCCAGCAGCGTTGGGAAGGCCTTCGGGAGGGCCGGGTTCGGGCCGTTCTTC	18	TRBJ2-1	TRBV9	.	TRBD2
CASRGYSGSPYEQYF	TGTGCCAGCAGAGGCTACAGCGGGAGCCCCTACGAGCAGTACTTC	15	TRBJ2-7	TRBV27	.	TRBD2
CASSENGGYQPQHF	TGTGCCAGCAGTGAGAACGGGGGGTATCAGCCCCAGCATTTT	14	TRBJ1-5	TRBV6-1	.	.
CVRSLTGTSGRNEQFF	TGTGTCAGAAGCTTAACCGGGACTAGCGGGAGAAATGAGCAGTTCTTC	16	TRBJ2-1	TRBV7-5	.	.
CSALDKGRTGELFF	TGCAGCGCCCTCGATAAGGGTCGCACCGGGGAGCTGTTTTTT	14	TRBJ2-2	TRBV29-1	.	.
CASSRLAIPHNEQFF	TGTGCCAGCAGTCGTCTAGCCATTCCTCACAATGAGCAGTTCTTC	15	TRBJ2-1	TRBV27	.	.
CASSSLLAVSSYEQYF	TGTGCCAGCAGTTCACTACTAGCGGTGAGCTCCTACGAGCAGTACTTC	16	TRBJ2-7	TRBV6-5	.	TRBD2
CASSPTLSGPVGPQHF	TGTGCCAGCAGCCCAACTTTGTCGGGACCGGTGGGCCCCCAGCATTTT	16	TRBJ1-5	TRBV7-9	.	.
CASSPPTGGGEQFF	TGTGCCAGCAGCCCTCCGACAGGAGGGGGTGAGCAGTTCTTC	14	TRBJ2-1	TRBV7-9	.	.
CATSRTRTVNTEAFF	TGTGCCACCAGCAGAACCCGGACAGTGAACACTGAAGCTTTCTTT	15	TRBJ1-1	TRBV15	.	.
CASSLASGWTDTQYF	TGTGCCAGCAGCTTAGCTAGCGGGTGGACAGATACGCAGTATTTT	15	TRBJ2-3	TRBV7-9	.	TRBD2
CASSLLTSGIRWGDTQYF	TGTGCCAGCAGCTTGTTAACTAGCGGAATCAGGTGGGGAGATACGCAGTATTTT	18	TRBJ2-3	TRBV5-4	few	TRBD2
CASSQEDRVEQPQHF	TGTGCCAGCAGCCAAGAAGACAGGGTGGAGCAGCCCCAGCATTTT	15	TRBJ1-5	TRBV4-2	.	TRBD1